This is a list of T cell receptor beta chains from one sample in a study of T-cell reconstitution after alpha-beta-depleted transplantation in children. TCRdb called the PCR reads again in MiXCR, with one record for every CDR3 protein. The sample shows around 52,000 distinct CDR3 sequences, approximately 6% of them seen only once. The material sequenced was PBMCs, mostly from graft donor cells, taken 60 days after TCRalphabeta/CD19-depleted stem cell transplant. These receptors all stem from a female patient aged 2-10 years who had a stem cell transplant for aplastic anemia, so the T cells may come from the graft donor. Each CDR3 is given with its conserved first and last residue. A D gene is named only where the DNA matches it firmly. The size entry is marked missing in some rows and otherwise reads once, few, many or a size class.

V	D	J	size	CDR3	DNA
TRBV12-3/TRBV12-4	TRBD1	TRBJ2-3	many	CASTPTRGSTDTQYF	TGTGCCAGCACCCCTACCAGGGGGAGCACAGATACGCAGTATTTT
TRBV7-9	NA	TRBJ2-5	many	CASRYGPRGETQYF	TGTGCCAGCAGGTACGGGCCTCGGGGAGAGACCCAGTACTTC
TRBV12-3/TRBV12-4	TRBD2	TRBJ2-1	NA	CASSLGTSANNEQFF	TGTGCCAGCAGTTTAGGGACTAGCGCGAACAATGAGCAGTTCTTC
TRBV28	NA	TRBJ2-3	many	CASRANEGLTDTQYF	TGTGCCAGCAGGGCGAACGAGGGGCTCACAGATACGCAGTATTTT
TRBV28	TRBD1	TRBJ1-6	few	CASGSGTGGSPLHF	TGTGCCAGCGGCTCCGGGACAGGGGGTTCACCCCTCCACTTT
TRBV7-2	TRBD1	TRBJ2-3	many	CASSLAFGQGTDTQYF	TGTGCCAGCAGCTTAGCGTTCGGACAGGGGACAGATACGCAGTATTTT
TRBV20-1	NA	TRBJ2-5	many	CSAQQGQETQYF	TGCAGTGCCCAACAGGGCCAAGAGACCCAGTACTTC
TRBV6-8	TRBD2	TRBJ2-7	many	CASSRPSGSYEQYF	TGTGCCAGCAGTCGGCCTAGCGGGAGCTACGAGCAGTACTTC
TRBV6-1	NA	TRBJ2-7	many	CASSEGTMVTYEQYF	TGTGCCAGCAGTGAAGGGACAATGGTAACCTACGAGCAGTACTTC
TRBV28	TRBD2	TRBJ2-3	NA	CASTPALAGDTQYF	TGTGCCAGCACCCCCGCCTTAGCGGGAGATACGCAGTATTTT
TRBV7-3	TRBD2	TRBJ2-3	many	CASSYGLAGDVDTQYF	TGTGCCAGCAGCTACGGACTAGCGGGAGATGTGGATACGCAGTATTTT
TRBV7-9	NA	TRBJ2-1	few	CASSSRQDEQFF	TGTGCCAGCAGCTCTAGGCAGGATGAGCAGTTCTTC
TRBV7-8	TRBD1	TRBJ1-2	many	CASSFPGQSNYGYTF	TGTGCCAGCAGCTTCCCGGGACAGTCTAACTATGGCTACACCTTC
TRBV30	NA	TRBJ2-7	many	CAWSVNLELGQYF	TGTGCCTGGAGTGTAAACTTAGAACTTGGGCAGTACTTC
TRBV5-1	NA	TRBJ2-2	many	CASSWIANTGELFF	TGCGCCAGCAGCTGGATTGCTAACACCGGGGAGCTGTTTTTT
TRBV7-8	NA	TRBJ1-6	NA	CASSFSGSSYNSPLHF	TGTGCCAGCAGCTTTTCCGGGAGCTCCTATAATTCACCCCTCCACTTT
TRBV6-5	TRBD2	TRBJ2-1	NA	CASSRGLAGSYNEQFF	TGTGCCAGCAGTCGGGGACTAGCGGGCTCCTACAATGAGCAGTTCTTC
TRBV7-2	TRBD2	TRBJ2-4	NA	CASSQIGTSGVQNIQYF	TGTGCCAGCAGCCAGATAGGGACTAGCGGGGTCCAAAACATTCAGTACTTC
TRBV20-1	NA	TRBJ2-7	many	CSASPAKFSYEQYF	TGCAGTGCTAGCCCGGCCAAATTTTCCTACGAGCAGTACTTC
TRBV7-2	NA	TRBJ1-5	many	CASSLSSGQDNQPQHF	TGTGCCAGCAGCTTAAGTTCAGGGCAGGACAATCAGCCCCAGCATTTT
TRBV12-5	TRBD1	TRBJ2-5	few	CASGLGQGVWETQYF	TGTGCTAGTGGTTTGGGACAGGGTGTCTGGGAGACCCAGTACTTC
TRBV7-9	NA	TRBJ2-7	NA	CASSLGPLSSYEQYF	TGTGCCAGCAGCTTAGGACCTCTGAGCTCCTACGAGCAGTACTTC
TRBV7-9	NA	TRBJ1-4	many	CASSADVRREKLFF	TGTGCCAGCAGCGCAGACGTCCGGAGGGAAAAACTGTTTTTT
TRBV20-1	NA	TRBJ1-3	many	CSAISTLRSGNTIYF	TGCAGTGCTATTAGCACCTTGAGATCTGGAAACACCATATATTTT
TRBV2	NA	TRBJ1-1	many	CASSGRRDTEAFF	TGTGCCAGCAGCGGACGGCGGGACACTGAAGCTTTCTTT
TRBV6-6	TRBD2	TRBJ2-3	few	CASTIRGSGGASDTQYF	TGTGCCAGCACCATTCGAGGTAGCGGGGGGGCTTCAGATACGCAGTATTTT
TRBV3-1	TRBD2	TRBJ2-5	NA	CASSLAGVSETQYF	TGTGCCAGCTCACTAGCGGGAGTGAGTGAGACCCAGTACTTC
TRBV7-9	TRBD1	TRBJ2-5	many	CASSYHRGLGQETQYF	TGTGCCAGCAGCTACCACAGGGGGCTGGGTCAAGAGACCCAGTACTTC
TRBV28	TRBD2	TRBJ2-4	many	CATRLAGHRNIQYF	TGTGCCACCAGACTAGCGGGCCACAGGAACATTCAGTACTTC
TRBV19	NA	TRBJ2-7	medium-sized	CASSITGYYEQYF	TGTGCCAGTAGTATAACCGGATACTACGAGCAGTACTTC
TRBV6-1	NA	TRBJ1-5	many	CASSGGAGSNQPQHF	TGTGCCAGCAGTGGGGGAGCAGGGAGCAATCAGCCCCAGCATTTT
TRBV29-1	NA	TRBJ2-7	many	CSVVFRAGPAYEQYF	TGCAGCGTTGTTTTTCGGGCAGGACCGGCCTACGAGCAGTACTTC
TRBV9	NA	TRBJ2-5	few	CASSGTGTAYQETQYF	TGTGCCAGCAGCGGAACCGGGACGGCGTACCAAGAGACCCAGTACTTC
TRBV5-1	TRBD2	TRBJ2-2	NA	CASSLYWPSSGKSGELFF	TGCGCCAGCAGCTTGTACTGGCCCTCTAGCGGGAAGTCCGGGGAGCTGTTTTTT
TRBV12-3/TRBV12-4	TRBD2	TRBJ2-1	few	CASSRHSLAGGTSEQFF	TGTGCCAGCAGTCGACATTCACTAGCGGGAGGAACCAGTGAGCAGTTCTTC
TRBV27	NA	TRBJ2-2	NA	CANVNLEEGVRTGELFF	TGTGCCAACGTTAACCTTGAGGAGGGAGTAAGAACCGGGGAGCTGTTTTTT